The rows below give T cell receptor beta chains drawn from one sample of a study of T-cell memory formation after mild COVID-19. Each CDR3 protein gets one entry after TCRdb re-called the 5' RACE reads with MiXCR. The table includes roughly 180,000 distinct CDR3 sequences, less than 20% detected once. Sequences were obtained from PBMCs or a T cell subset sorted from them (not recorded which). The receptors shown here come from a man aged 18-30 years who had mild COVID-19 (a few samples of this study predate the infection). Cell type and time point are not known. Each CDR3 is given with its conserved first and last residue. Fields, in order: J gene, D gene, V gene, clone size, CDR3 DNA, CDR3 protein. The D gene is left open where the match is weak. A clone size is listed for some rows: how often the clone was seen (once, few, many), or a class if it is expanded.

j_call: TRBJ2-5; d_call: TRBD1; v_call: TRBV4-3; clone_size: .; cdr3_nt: TGCGCCAGCAGCCAACGTGGACAGGGGGGGGAGACCCAGTACTTC; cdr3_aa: CASSQRGQGGETQYF
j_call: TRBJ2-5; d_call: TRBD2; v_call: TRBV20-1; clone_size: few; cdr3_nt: TGCAGTGCCTATCCTGTAGACGGGACTAGCGGGGGAGAGACCCAGTACTTC; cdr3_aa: CSAYPVDGTSGGETQYF
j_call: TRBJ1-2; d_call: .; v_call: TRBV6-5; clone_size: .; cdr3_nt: TGTGCCAGCAGTTACGGGGCGCGATATGGCTACACCTTC; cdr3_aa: CASSYGARYGYTF
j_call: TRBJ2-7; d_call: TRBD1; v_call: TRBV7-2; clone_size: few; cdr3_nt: TGTGCCAGCAGCCCGGGGACAGGGCGCGAGCAGTACTTC; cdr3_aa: CASSPGTGREQYF
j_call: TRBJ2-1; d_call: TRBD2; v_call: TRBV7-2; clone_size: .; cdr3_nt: TGTGCCAGCAGAACAGCCACCAGCGGGGGGATCAATGAGCAGTTCTTC; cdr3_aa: CASRTATSGGINEQFF
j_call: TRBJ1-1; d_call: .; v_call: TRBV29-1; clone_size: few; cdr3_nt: TGCAGCGTTGCGAGGAGACTTAACACTGAAGCTTTCTTT; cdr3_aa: CSVARRLNTEAFF
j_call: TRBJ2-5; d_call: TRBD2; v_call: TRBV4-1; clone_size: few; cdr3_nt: TGCGCCAGCCGGAGGGCTAGCGGGGGTCGGGGGGAGACCCAGTACTTC; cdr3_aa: CASRRASGGRGETQYF
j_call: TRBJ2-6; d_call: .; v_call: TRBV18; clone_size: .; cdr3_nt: TGTGCCAGCTCCGAAGGGGGCTCTGGGGCCAACGTCCTGACTTTC; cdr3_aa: CASSEGGSGANVLTF
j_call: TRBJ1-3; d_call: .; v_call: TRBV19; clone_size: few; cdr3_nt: TGTGCCGCAGCTTCTGGAAACACCATATATTTT; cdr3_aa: CAAASGNTIYF
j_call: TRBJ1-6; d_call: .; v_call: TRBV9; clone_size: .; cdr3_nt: TGTGCCAGCAGCGGGCAGGTTACAGGGAGCTCACCCCTCCACTTT; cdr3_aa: CASSGQVTGSSPLHF
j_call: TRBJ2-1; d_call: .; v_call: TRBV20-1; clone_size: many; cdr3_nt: TGCAGTGCTAGGCCGGTCAATGAGCAGTTCTTC; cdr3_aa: CSARPVNEQFF
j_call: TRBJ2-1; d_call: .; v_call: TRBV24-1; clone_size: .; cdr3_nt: TGTGCCACCAGTGACTCAGACAGGGAGGGGGTCAATGAGCAGTTCTTC; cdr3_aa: CATSDSDREGVNEQFF
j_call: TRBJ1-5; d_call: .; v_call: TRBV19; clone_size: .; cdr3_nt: TGTGCCAGTAGTATTCGGGTCGGCAATCAGCCCCAGCATTTT; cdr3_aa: CASSIRVGNQPQHF
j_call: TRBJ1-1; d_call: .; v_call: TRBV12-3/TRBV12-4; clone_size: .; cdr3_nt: TGTGCCAGCAGCCCAGTCAGGCGGAACACTGAAGCTTTCTTT; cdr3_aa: CASSPVRRNTEAFF
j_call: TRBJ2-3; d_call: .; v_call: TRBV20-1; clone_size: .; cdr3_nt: TGCAGTGCTCCTAGGAGCACAGATACGCAGTATTTT; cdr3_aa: CSAPRSTDTQYF
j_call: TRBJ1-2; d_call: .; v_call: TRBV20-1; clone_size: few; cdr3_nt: TGCAGTGCTCCGGCACGGAACTATGGCTACACCTTC; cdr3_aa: CSAPARNYGYTF
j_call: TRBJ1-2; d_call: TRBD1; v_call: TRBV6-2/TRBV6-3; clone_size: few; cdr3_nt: TGTGCCAGCAGCCCAACAGGGGGAAACGGCTACACCTTC; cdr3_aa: CASSPTGGNGYTF
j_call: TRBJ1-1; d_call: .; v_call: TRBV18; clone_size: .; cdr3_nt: TGTGCCAGCGCGCGGGAGAGGACTGAAGCTTTCTTT; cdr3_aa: CASARERTEAFF
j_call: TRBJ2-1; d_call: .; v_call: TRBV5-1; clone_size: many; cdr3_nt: TGCGCCAGCAGCTTGTCGGTTACCTACAATGAGCAGTTCTTC; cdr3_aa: CASSLSVTYNEQFF
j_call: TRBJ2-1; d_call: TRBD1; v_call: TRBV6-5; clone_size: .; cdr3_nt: TGTGCCAGCAGTTACAAGGACAGGGGGGCCAATGAGCAGTTCTTC; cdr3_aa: CASSYKDRGANEQFF
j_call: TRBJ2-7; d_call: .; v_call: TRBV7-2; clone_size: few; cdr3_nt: TGTGCCTCCGGGAGTTTCAACGAGCAGTACTTC; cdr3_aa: CASGSFNEQYF
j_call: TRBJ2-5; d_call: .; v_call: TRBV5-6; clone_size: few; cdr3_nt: TGTGCCAGCAGCTCCATCCGGGGGGAGACCCAGTACTTC; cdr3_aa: CASSSIRGETQYF
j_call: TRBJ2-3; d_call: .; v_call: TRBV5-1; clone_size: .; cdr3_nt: TGCGCCAGCAGCTTGGTCAGGACAGATACGCAGTATTTT; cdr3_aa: CASSLVRTDTQYF
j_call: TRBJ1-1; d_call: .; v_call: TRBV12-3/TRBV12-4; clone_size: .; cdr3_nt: TGTGCCAGCAGCCCCCTAGGGAGGTGGGGTGAAGCTTTCTTT; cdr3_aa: CASSPLGRWGEAFF
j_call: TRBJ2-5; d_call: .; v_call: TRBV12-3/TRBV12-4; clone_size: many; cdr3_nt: TGTGCCAGCAGTTTCAACGGGCACTTCGGGGAGACCCAGTACTTC; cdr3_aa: CASSFNGHFGETQYF
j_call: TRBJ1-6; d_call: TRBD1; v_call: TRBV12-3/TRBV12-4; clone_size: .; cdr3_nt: TGTGCCAGCAGTTTTCACAGGGGGCGAGATAATTCACCCCTCCACTTT; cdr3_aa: CASSFHRGRDNSPLHF
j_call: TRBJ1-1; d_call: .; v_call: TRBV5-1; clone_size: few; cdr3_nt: TGCGCCAGCAGCTTGGGTTTTGAGGGGTCGACTGAAGCTTTCTTT; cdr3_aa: CASSLGFEGSTEAFF
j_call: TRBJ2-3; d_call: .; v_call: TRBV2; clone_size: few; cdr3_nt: TGTGCCAGCAGCTCGGGAGATAGCCCGCAGTATTTT; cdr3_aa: CASSSGDSPQYF
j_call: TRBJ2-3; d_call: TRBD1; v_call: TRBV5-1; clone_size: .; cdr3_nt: TGCGCCAGCAGCCCGACAGGGGGCGCGGATACGCAGTATTTT; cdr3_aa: CASSPTGGADTQYF
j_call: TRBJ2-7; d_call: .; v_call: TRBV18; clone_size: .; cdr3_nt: TGTGCCAGCTCACCAGGAGGGGGCCGGAACGAGCAGTACTTC; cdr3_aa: CASSPGGGRNEQYF
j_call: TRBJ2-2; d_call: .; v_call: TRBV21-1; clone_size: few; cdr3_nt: TGTGCCAGCAGGTCGAGCGGGGAGCTGTTTTTT; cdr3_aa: CASRSSGELFF
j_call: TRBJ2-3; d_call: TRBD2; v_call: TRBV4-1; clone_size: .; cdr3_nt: TGCGCCAGCAGCCAAGAGGTCCGGGGGGTATTAAATACGCAGTATTTT; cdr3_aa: CASSQEVRGVLNTQYF
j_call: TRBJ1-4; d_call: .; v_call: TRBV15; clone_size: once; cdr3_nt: TGTGCCACCAGCCGAGATGCAGGGGCAGAAAAACTGTTTTTT; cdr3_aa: CATSRDAGAEKLFF
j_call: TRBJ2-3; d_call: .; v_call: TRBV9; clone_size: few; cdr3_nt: TGTGCCAGCAGCGTAGAGGGGGGGGCCAATACGCAGTATTTT; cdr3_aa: CASSVEGGANTQYF
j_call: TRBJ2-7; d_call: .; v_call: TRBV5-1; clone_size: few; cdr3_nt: TGCGCCAGCAGCGGGGGGACGGGGACCTACGAGCAGTACTTC; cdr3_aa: CASSGGTGTYEQYF
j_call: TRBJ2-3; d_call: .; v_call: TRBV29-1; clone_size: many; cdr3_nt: TGCAGCGTTGACGTAGCTGCAGATACGCAGTATTTT; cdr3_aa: CSVDVAADTQYF
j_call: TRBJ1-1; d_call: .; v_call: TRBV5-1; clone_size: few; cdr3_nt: TGCGCCAGCAGCGCGGACAGTCGCTACACTGAAGCTTTCTTT; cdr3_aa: CASSADSRYTEAFF
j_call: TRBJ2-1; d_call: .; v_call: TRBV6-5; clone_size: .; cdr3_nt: TGTGCCAGCAGTTTGTTACAGGGAGCGTACAATGAGCAGTTCTTC; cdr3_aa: CASSLLQGAYNEQFF
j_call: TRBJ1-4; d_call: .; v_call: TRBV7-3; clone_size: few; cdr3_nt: TGTGCCAGCAGCTTGGGGGCCAATGAAAAACTGTTTTTT; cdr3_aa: CASSLGANEKLFF
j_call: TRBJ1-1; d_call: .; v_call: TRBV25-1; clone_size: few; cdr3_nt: TGTGCCAGCGGCCAACTTGGGAACACTGAAGCTTTCTTT; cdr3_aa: CASGQLGNTEAFF
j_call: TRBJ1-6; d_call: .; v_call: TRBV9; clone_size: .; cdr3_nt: TGTGCCAGCAGCGTATCCGGCTACTATAATTCACCCCTCCACTTT; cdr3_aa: CASSVSGYYNSPLHF
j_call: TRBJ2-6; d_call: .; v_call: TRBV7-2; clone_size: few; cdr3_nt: TGTGCCAGCGGGCGTGGGGGGAGAGGGGCCAACGTCCTGACTTTC; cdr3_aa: CASGRGGRGANVLTF
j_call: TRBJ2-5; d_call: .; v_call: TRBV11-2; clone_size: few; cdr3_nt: TGTGCCAGCAGCTCAGTCACTAGTCCGAAGACCCAGTACTTC; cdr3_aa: CASSSVTSPKTQYF
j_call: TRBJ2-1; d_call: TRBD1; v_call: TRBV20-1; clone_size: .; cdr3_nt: TGCAGTGCTAGCCTCGGGACAGCCTACAATGAGCAGTTCTTC; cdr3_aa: CSASLGTAYNEQFF
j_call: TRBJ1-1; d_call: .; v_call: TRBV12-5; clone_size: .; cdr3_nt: TGTGCTAGTGGTTTGGTAAGGAGCGGGACTGAAGCTTTCTTT; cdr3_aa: CASGLVRSGTEAFF
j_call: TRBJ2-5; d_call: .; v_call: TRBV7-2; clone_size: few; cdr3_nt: TGTGCCAGCAGCTTATACTCCTCAGCGATGGAGACCCAGTACTTC; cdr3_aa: CASSLYSSAMETQYF
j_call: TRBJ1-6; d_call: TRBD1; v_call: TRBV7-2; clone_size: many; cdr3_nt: TGTGCCAGCAACGGGGACAGGCGGTCACCCCTCCACTTT; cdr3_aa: CASNGDRRSPLHF
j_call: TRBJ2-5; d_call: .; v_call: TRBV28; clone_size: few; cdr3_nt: TGTGCCAGCAGTGGGCGAGGGGCAGCTCAAGAGACCCAGTACTTC; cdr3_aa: CASSGRGAAQETQYF
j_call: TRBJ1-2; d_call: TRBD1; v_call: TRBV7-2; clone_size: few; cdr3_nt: TGTGCCAGCAGCGCCCCGGGACAGGGCCGCTATGGCTACACCTTC; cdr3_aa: CASSAPGQGRYGYTF
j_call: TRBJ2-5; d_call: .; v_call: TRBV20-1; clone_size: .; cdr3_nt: TGCAGTGCTCCGATTCAGGGCGGAGAGACCCAGTACTTC; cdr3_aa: CSAPIQGGETQYF
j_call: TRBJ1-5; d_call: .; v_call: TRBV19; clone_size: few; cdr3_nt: TGTGCCAGTAGTATAGGAGGCCCCCTAGTCCGCAATCAGCCCCAGCATTTT; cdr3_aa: CASSIGGPLVRNQPQHF
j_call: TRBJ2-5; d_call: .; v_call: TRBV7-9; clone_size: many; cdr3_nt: TGTGCCAGCAGCTTGGGGACCTGGGAAGAGACCCAGTACTTC; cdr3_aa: CASSLGTWEETQYF
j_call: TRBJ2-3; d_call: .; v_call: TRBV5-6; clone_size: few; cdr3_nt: TGTGCCAGCAGCAAAAGAAGGGTTTATACGCAGTATTTT; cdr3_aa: CASSKRRVYTQYF
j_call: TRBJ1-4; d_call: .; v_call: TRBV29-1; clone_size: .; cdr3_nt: TGCAGCGTTGTTGGGCCTTCTAATGAAAAACTGTTTTTT; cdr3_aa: CSVVGPSNEKLFF
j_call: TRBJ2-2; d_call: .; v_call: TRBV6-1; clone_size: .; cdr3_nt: TGTGCCAGCAGTGAACCCCCGGAGCCCACCGGGGAGCTGTTTTTT; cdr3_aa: CASSEPPEPTGELFF
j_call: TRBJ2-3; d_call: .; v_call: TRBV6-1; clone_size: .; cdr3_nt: TGTGCCAGCAGGGCCGGACATGTAGATACGCAGTATTTT; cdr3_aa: CASRAGHVDTQYF
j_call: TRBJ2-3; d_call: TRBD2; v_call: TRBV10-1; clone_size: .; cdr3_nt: TGCGCCAGCAGTGAGTCGCCAGGGAGGGGTGGCGATACGCAGTATTTT; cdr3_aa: CASSESPGRGGDTQYF